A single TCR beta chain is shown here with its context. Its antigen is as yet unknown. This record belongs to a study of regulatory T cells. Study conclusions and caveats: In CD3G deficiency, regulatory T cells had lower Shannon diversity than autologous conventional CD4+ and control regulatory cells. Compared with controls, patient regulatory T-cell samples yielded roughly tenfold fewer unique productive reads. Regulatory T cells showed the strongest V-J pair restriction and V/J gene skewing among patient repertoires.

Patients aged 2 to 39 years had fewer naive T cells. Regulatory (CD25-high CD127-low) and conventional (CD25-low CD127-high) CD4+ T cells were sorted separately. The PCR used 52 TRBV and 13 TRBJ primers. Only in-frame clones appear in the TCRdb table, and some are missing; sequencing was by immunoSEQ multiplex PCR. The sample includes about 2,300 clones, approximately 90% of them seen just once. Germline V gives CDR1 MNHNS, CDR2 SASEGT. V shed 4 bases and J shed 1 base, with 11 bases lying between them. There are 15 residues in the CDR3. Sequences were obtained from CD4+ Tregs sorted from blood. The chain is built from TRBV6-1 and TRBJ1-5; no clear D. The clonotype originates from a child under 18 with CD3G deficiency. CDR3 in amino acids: CASSAAQMSNQPQHF. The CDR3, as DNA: TGTGCCAGCAGTGCCGCACAGATGAGCAATCAGCCCCAGCATTTT.